These T cell receptor beta chains were read from a single sample in a study of blood T cell repertoires in COVID-19. Data came from immunoSEQ multiplex PCR; TCRdb stores just in-frame clones and leaves some out. The sample consists of about 250,000 clones, about 93% of them appearing once. The specimen was PBMCs or T cells enriched from blood (not recorded which). The receptors derive from a woman under 30 who had recovered from COVID-19. The CDR3 runs from the conserved cysteine through the conserved F or W. D genes are given only for firm matches. Not all rows give a size; the values are once, few, many and, for expanded clones, a class.

D	J	V	size	DNA	CDR3
.	TRBJ1-5	TRBV19	once	TGTGCCAGTAGTGGCGGTTTGACAGGAGGCAATCAGCCCCAGCATTTT	CASSGGLTGGNQPQHF
TRBD1	TRBJ1-1	TRBV3-1/TRBV3-2	.	TGTGCCAGCAGCCAAGAATACCGACAGGGAACTGAAGCTTTCTTT	CASSQEYRQGTEAFF
TRBD1	TRBJ1-2	TRBV24-1	.	TGTGCCACCAGTGATTCGACAGGGGGGAACTATGGCTACACCTTC	CATSDSTGGNYGYTF
.	TRBJ2-7	TRBV5-8	.	TGTGCCAGCAACAACGGCCAGGGATACGAGCAGTACTTC	CASNNGQGYEQYF
TRBD1	TRBJ1-5	TRBV24-1	once	TGTGCCACCAGTGACCTGACAGGGAGTCAGCCCCAGCATTTT	CATSDLTGSQPQHF
TRBD2	TRBJ2-1	TRBV4-2	.	TGTGCCAGCAGCCAAGAAAGGGTAAGGACTAGCGGGTACAAAATGAGTGCGCAGTTCTTC	CASSQERVRTSGYKMSAQFF
TRBD1	TRBJ1-5	TRBV6-5	.	TGTGCCAGCAGTTCGACAGGGGGCGGCAATCAGCCCCAGCATTTT	CASSSTGGGNQPQHF
TRBD2	TRBJ2-1	TRBV9	.	TGTGCCAGCAGTTCCAAAGAAGGGCGGGGGGGCGATGAGCAGTTCTTC	CASSSKEGRGGDEQFF
TRBD2	TRBJ2-7	TRBV6-5	once	TGTGCCAGCAGCCAACTAGCGGCCAGCTCCTACGAGCAGTACTTC	CASSQLAASSYEQYF
.	TRBJ1-2	TRBV9	.	TGTGCCAGCAGCGTCCAACCCCAGTCAGCTAACTATGGCTACACCTTC	CASSVQPQSANYGYTF
.	TRBJ1-5	TRBV11-2	.	TGTGCCAGCAGCTTAGAAGGACTCGGCCCCCAGCATTTT	CASSLEGLGPQHF
.	TRBJ1-1	TRBV18	.	TGTGCCAGCTCACCCTTGAACACTGAAGCTTTCTTT	CASSPLNTEAFF
TRBD1	TRBJ2-7	TRBV5-4	.	TGTGCCAGCAGCATTGACAGGGGAAGGATGATAGAGCAGTACTTC	CASSIDRGRMIEQYF
TRBD2	TRBJ2-7	TRBV13	.	TGTGCCAGCAGCTTAGCGGGGGGCGAGCAGTACTTC	CASSLAGGEQYF
.	TRBJ1-2	TRBV12-5	.	TGTGCTAGTGGTTTGGCGGGGGAGGGCTACACCTTC	CASGLAGEGYTF
.	TRBJ2-1	TRBV12-3/TRBV12-4	.	TGTGCCAGCAGTTTAATCAGCTACAATGAGCAGTTCTTC	CASSLISYNEQFF
.	TRBJ2-3	TRBV5-6	.	TGTGCCAGCCAGTCGGGGGGCGATACGCAGTATTTT	CASQSGGDTQYF
.	TRBJ1-5	TRBV4-1	once	TGCGCCAGCAGCCAAGTGTCTGCCAAGGGGAATCAGCCCCAGCATTTT	CASSQVSAKGNQPQHF
TRBD2	TRBJ2-1	TRBV10-3	.	TGTGCCATCAGTGGAATAGAGCGGGGACGTGGGAATGAGCAGTTCTTC	CAISGIERGRGNEQFF
TRBD2	TRBJ2-1	TRBV28	.	TGTGCCAGCAGTTTACCGACGTCGGTAGGCGGGAGGTCCCCACTTAATTACAATGAGCAGTTCTTC	CASSLPTSVGGRSPLNYNEQFF
.	TRBJ1-1	TRBV2	.	TGTGCCAGCAGTGAAAGAGGGCTGAACACTGAAGCTTTCTTT	CASSERGLNTEAFF
.	TRBJ1-4	TRBV11-2	.	TGTGCCACTAAGAGGGCAACTAATGAAAAACTGTTTTTT	CATKRATNEKLFF
TRBD2	TRBJ2-1	TRBV9	.	TGTGCCAGCAGCTTACCGGGACTAGCGTTGTTCTTC	CASSLPGLALFF
.	TRBJ1-1	TRBV7-6	.	TGTGCCAGCAGCTTAGAGCTCGGTGTGAACACTGAAGCTTTCTTT	CASSLELGVNTEAFF
.	TRBJ1-5	TRBV21-1	.	TGTGCCAGCAGCAAAGTGCATATATGGAGGCGACATAGCAATCAGCCCCAGCATTTT	CASSKVHIWRRHSNQPQHF
.	TRBJ1-1	TRBV18	.	TGTGCCAGCTCACCACCAACAGGGTTGGACACTGAAGCTTTCTTT	CASSPPTGLDTEAFF
TRBD1	TRBJ2-7	TRBV2	.	TGTGCCAGCAGTGGGCAGGGGGCCACCGAGCAGTACTTC	CASSGQGATEQYF
TRBD1	TRBJ2-1	TRBV19	.	TGTGCCAGTAGTGTACCCGGGACAGGGTCCTGGAATGAGCAGTTCTTC	CASSVPGTGSWNEQFF
.	TRBJ2-7	TRBV27	.	TGTGCCAGCAGTTTAACAGGCATCGAGCAGTACTTC	CASSLTGIEQYF
.	TRBJ2-1	TRBV4-3	.	TGCGCCAGCAGCCAGGATCGGGGGTCCTACAATGAGCAGTTCTTC	CASSQDRGSYNEQFF
TRBD1	TRBJ2-7	TRBV19	.	TGTGCCAGTAGTATGGTCGGACAGGACCGCTACGAGCAGTACTTC	CASSMVGQDRYEQYF
.	TRBJ1-1	TRBV19	.	TGTGCCAGTAGCCCAACAGGGAGCACTGAAGCTTTCTTT	CASSPTGSTEAFF
.	TRBJ1-3	TRBV2	.	TGTGCCAGCAGTATTGGGGGGATCCGAAACACCATATATTTT	CASSIGGIRNTIYF
TRBD1	TRBJ1-2	TRBV28	once	TGTGCCAGCAAGACAGGGGGGGCTAACTATGGCTACACCTTC	CASKTGGANYGYTF
TRBD1	TRBJ1-6	TRBV10-3	.	TGTGCCATCAGTGAGTCACCAGGGGGGAATTCACCCCTCCACTTT	CAISESPGGNSPLHF
.	TRBJ2-3	TRBV28	.	TGTGCCAGCAGTTTATTTCAAGGGGGCACAGATACGCAGTATTTT	CASSLFQGGTDTQYF
TRBD2	TRBJ2-3	TRBV6-5	.	TGTGCCAGCAGTTACCGACTAGCGGGAGTAGATACGCAGTATTTT	CASSYRLAGVDTQYF
TRBD1	TRBJ2-7	TRBV2	few	TGTGCCAGCAGACTTACCTCCGGGACAGGGGCCTACGAGCAGTACTTC	CASRLTSGTGAYEQYF
.	TRBJ2-3	TRBV18	once	TGTGCCAGCTCACCACGAGTCACAGATACGCAGTATTTT	CASSPRVTDTQYF
.	TRBJ1-1	TRBV13	.	TGTGCCAGCAGTTCACGCCTCAGGGTGGTAGCTTTCTTT	CASSSRLRVVAFF
.	TRBJ1-5	TRBV5-6	.	TGTGCCAGCTCAAGCCGGGGGTTTGGACAGCCCCAGCATTTT	CASSSRGFGQPQHF
.	TRBJ1-1	TRBV19	.	TGTGCCAGTAGCTCAGAGGGGGAGACTGAAGCTTTCTTT	CASSSEGETEAFF
TRBD1	TRBJ2-2	TRBV13	.	TGTGCCAGCAGCTCGACGGACAGGGTCACCGGGGAGCTGTTTTTT	CASSSTDRVTGELFF
.	TRBJ1-1	TRBV12-3/TRBV12-4	.	TGTGCCAGCAGCCAATTGAACACTGAAGCTTTCTTT	CASSQLNTEAFF
TRBD1	TRBJ2-5	TRBV15	.	TGTGCCACCAGCAGCCTGGGGACAGGCCAAGAGACCCAGTACTTC	CATSSLGTGQETQYF
TRBD1	TRBJ1-4	TRBV5-1	.	TGCGCCAGCAGCTTCAGGGGGTTCAATGAAAAACTGTTTTTT	CASSFRGFNEKLFF
.	TRBJ1-3	TRBV7-9	.	TGTGCCAGCAGTCCCCAGGGAACTGGAAACACCATATATTTT	CASSPQGTGNTIYF
TRBD1	TRBJ2-7	TRBV24-1	.	TGTGCCACCAGTGATCCTCGGACAGGTAATGCCTACGAGCAGTACTTC	CATSDPRTGNAYEQYF
.	TRBJ2-1	TRBV7-9	.	TGTGCCAGCAGCTTAACAAGCGGCGAGCAGTTCTTC	CASSLTSGEQFF
TRBD1	TRBJ1-4	TRBV5-1	few	TGCGCCAGCAGCCCCGACAGGGTTTACAGTGAAAAACTGTTTTTT	CASSPDRVYSEKLFF
.	TRBJ1-3	TRBV29-1	.	TGCAGCGTCTTCTTCGCTGGGGAGGGAAACACCATATATTTT	CSVFFAGEGNTIYF
.	TRBJ1-5	TRBV19	.	TGTGCCAGTAGTGGCAGGGGTATAGGCAATCAGCCCCAGCATTTT	CASSGRGIGNQPQHF